This TCR beta chain was sequenced for a study of blood T cells in healthy people across ages. Per sample, no less than 6 micrograms of total RNA were extracted. Regarding the study as a whole: Researchers deemed the diversity estimates from one million T cells underestimates. Changes in expanded clonotypes were possibly confounded, as the CMV status of donors was unknown. It was not possible, with unsorted PBMCs, to conclusively compare naive and antigen-experienced cells.

This clonotype was recorded once. The antigen is unknown. PCR was performed a second time for about 6 to 12 cycles using a sample-barcoded 5' primer and a J-beta primer mix. TCRdb passed the 5' RACE reads through MiXCR, listing each CDR3 protein once. The sample consists of approximately 730,000 distinct CDR3 sequences, about 55% of them appearing once. Per germline, CDR1 MNHNS and CDR2 SASEGT. CDR3 length equals 13 residues. V lost 10 bases and J lost 11, with 23 bases in between. The V and J genes are TRBV6-1 and TRBJ2-5; D might be TRBD2 (6 bases). Sequenced material: blood. The receptor's source is an elderly man in good health. For the CDR3, the DNA is TGTGCCACTTCCGGGACTGTCTACAATGAGCAGTACTTC. Protein product: CATSGTVYNEQYF.